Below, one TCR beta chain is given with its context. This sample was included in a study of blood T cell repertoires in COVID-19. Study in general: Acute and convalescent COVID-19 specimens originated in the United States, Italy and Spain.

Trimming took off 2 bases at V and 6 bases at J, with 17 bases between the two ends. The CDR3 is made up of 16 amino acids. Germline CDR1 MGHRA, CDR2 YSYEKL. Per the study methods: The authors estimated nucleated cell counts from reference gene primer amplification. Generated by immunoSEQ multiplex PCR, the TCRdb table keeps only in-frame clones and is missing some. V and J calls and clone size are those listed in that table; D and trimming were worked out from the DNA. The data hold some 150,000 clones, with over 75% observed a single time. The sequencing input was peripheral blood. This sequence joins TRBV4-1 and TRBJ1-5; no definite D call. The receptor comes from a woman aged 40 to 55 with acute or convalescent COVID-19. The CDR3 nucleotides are TGCGCCAGCAGCCAAACCCTCTCACCGACGGGTCAGCCCCAGCATTTT. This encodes CASSQTLSPTGQPQHF.